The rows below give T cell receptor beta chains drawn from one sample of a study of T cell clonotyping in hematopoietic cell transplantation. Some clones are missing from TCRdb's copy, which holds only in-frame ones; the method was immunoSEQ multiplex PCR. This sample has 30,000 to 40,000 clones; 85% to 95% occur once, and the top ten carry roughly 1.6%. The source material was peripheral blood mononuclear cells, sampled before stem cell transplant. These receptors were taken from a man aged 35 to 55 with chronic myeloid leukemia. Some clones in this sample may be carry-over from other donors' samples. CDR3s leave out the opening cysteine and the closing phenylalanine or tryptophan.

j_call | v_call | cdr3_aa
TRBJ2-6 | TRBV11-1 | ASSSTGRSGANVLT
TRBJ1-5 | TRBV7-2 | ASSLVGEFSQPQH
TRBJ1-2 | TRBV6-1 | ASSEPGQLMGGYT
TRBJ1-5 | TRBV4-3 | ASSTVHSGDHQPQH
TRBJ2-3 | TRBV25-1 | ASRPLRQGRTDTQY
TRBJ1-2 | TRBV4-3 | ASSQAPAWDRLYGYT
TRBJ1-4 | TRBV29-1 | SAAGQSNEKLF
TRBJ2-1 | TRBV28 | ASSQVGQGYNEQF
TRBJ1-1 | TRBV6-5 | ASSYRPGGQEAF
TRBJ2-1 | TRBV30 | AWGEEGNEQF
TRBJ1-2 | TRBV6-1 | ASSEGRTSYGYT
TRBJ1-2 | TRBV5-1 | ASSPLGGDSGGYT
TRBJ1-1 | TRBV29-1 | SAGTNVGTEAF
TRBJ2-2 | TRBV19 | ASSVGPLNGNTGELF
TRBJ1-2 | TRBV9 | ASSVYGYGYT
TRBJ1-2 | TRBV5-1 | ASSLGHRGSYGYT
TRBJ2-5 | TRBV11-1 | ASSPYRSGTETQY
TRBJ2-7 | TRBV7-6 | ASSLPGTGTNYEQY
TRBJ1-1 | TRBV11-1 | ASSFVAGETEAF
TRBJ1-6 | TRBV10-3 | AISEFRDRNSPLH
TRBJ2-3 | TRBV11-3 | ASSLVAGGPDTQY
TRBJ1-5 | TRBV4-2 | ASSQQGPGQPQH
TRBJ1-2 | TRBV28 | ASSFRGYT
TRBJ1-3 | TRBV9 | ASSANDGFSGNTIY
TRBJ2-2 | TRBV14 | ASSQDLGGTGELF
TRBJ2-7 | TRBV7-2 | ASSSQGASYEQY
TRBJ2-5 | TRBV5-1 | ASSLAYRQGLRNQETQY
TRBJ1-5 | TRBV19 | ASSMVRTSGNQPQH
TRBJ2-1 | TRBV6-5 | ASSPFGGGYNEQF
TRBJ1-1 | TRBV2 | ASDGVRTEAF
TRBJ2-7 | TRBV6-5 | ASSYGTGSHEQY
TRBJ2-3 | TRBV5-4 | ASSFGGGTDTQY
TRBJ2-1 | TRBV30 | AWRDSLDIDNEQF
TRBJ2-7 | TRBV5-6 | ASSPMGGGDEQY
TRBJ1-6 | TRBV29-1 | SVRQGDLLSPLH
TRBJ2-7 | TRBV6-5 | ASSYSGARREQY
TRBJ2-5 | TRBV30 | AWSVQGLETQY
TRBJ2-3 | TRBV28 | ASSLLSGLAEGSTDTQY
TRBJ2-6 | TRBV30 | ASTAGQGLSGANVLT
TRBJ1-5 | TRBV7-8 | ASSLDRGNQPQH
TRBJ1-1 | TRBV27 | ASSLYRGGTEAF